This T cell receptor (beta chain) is drawn from a study of cytomegalovirus exposure and HLA in healthy donors (TCRdb year 2017). Some background on the complete study: In an earlier analysis of some 550 of the donors, 250 to 350 Gb of sequence data and just under 120 million unique TCR beta sequences from roughly 200 million T cells were reported. An early release covering roughly 600 HLA-typed donors comprised about 300 gigabases of sequencing data and roughly 85 million unique TCR sequences. Of the approximately 400 genotyped donors, about 80% fell in the genetic ancestry cluster associated with self-reported Caucasian donors. The study aimed to test whether cataloging public T cell receptors could reveal signatures of past pathogen exposure. The study used immunosequencing to profile the T cell repertoires of some 600 subjects and linked those repertoires to cytomegalovirus serostatus. Besides the first cohort of 666 subjects, a separate validation cohort made up of 120 different subjects was used. To predict cytomegalovirus infection status, the study brought together high-throughput TCR immunosequencing, statistical association of individual TCRs with disease status, and machine learning. A later analysis re-examined previously published TCR beta repertoires from just over 650 donors and added high-resolution HLA genotyping to investigate patterns of TCR occurrence. Rather than using new phenotypic data, the later analysis identified candidate immune exposures from TCR beta sequences and from how often those sequences occurred across donors. To decide whether each TCR beta V gene segment behaved as functional or pseudogenic, an earlier analysis of some 600 of the donors relied on high-throughput TCR beta sequencing. Donor age, sex, ethnicity and CMV serostatus were compiled alongside the repertoire data. A later genetic analysis took genome-wide SNP genotypes for about three fifths of the 666 donors and used that subset as a discovery cohort. All discovery cohort repertoires had been generated on a single sequencing platform. HLA typing covered class I and class II loci at four-digit resolution. The number of typed donors differed by locus: about 620-640 for A, B, C, DRB1 and DQB1; 522 for DQA1; roughly 600 for DPA1; and approximately 450 for DPB1. Roughly 5 DR-DQ haplotypes were handled as single units for association and clustering because linkage in the cohort was strong. On average, around 240,000 unique TCR beta nucleotide sequences were sequenced per donor among about 400 genotyped donors of the cohort, with roughly a sixth of those sequences being non-productive.

Note on this clone: Its antigen has not been determined. No base quality information exists; no much larger clone differs at one position.

Receptor amplification or capture employed the immunoSEQ multiplex PCR assay. For the multiplex PCR, a mixture combining 60 forward primers for TCR Vbeta segments and 13 reverse primers for TCR Jbeta segments was used. Amplification of the CDR3 region of rearranged TCR beta genes was performed with a multiplex PCR assay on genomic DNA. On the Illumina HiSeq System, the amplified TCR beta libraries were sequenced as 87-base-pair reads. Concerning the study's data processing: A later analysis counted about 80 million unique TCR beta chains across the 650 to 800 repertoires, and roughly 10 million of these chains were shared by at least two donors. To remove PCR and sequencing errors, raw reads were error-corrected and collapsed into unique sequences using a nearest-neighbor algorithm that merged closely related sequences. To assign V, D and J gene segments, CDR3 sequences were aligned to IMGT reference sequences. For a sequence to be retained, a match of at least six nucleotides to both a V gene segment and a J gene segment was required. Rearrangements were called productive when the CDR3 lacked stop codons and stayed in frame with V and J; all others were non-productive. Following IMGT convention, CDR3 was defined as the stretch from the second conserved V-encoded cysteine to the conserved J-encoded phenylalanine. Sequences without an unambiguous match to a single V gene segment were excluded from the earlier analysis of about 600 of the donors. An earlier analysis of fewer than 650 of the donors classified V segments as functional when productive rearrangements were above 56.7% and as segregating when the standard deviation between donors was above 5%. A statistical classification framework was developed to diagnose cytomegalovirus status using the catalog of TCR beta chain sequences. In a later analysis, TCR nucleotide sequences were compared against IMGT/GENE-DB human TR gene sequences so that V and J genes could be assigned. Using the TCRdist pipeline, a later analysis assigned CDR3 sequences along with most-parsimonious VDJ recombination scenarios. A later analysis defined each TCR beta chain by its CDR3 amino acid sequence plus V-gene family, and excluded reads lacking a unique V-gene family. To address suspected cross-contamination and a sequencing artifact, a later analysis removed roughly 640 highly shared, low-generation-probability nucleotide sequences. In a later analysis, a clonal expansion index for each public chain was calculated from normalized within-repertoire ranks of inferred template counts. In a later analysis, generation probabilities were computed using a VDJ recombination model fitted to out-of-frame rearrangements, and the results were checked against IGoR. In a later analysis, hypergeometric tests were used to score TCR-TCR, TCR-HLA and TCR-CMV co-occurrence, with a repertoire-size bias correction applied to TCR pairs. False discovery rates were estimated in a later analysis by permuting HLA or CMV assignments 20 times. In a later analysis, co-occurring TCRs were grouped using DBSCAN, and TCRdist sequence similarity was added for clustering within HLA-allele-positive subsets. Repertoires with fewer than 30,000 or more than 120,000 public chains, plus five repertoires with anomalous nucleotide sharing, were excluded from co-occurrence clustering. TCRdb took this table from immuneACCESS and kept in-frame rearrangements with V and J called. Such tables lack part of the clones; where checked against another copy, unresolved V genes explain under half of the gap, and the rest is unexplained. D and trimming were read from the DNA, whereas the V and J calls and clone size are those reported in that table. The sample table contains roughly 230,000 clones; only one count was recorded for 85% to 95% of them. Together, the top ten hold roughly 1.5% of the sample.

V drops 2 bases and J drops 9 bases, leaving 17 bases in between. Sequences MNHEY (CDR1) and SMNVEV (CDR2) are obtained from the germline V gene (reference sequence). The CDR3 covers 14 residues, taking in both the cysteine and the phenylalanine. The retained sequence is limited to the CDR3, 42 bases, with the frame set at the first base. In total, roughly 670 healthy bone marrow donors made up the cohort. At the time of sampling, all cohort members were nominally healthy, though unrecorded immune exposures were likely present. The donor was CMV seronegative and was included in the group of 352 seronegative cohort members. Every donor gave a peripheral blood sample, and the peripheral blood mononuclear cells from that sample were used for TCR beta sequencing. Genomic DNA extraction from the blood cell samples was performed with the Qiagen DNeasy Blood Extraction Kit. Study-level results and caveats: The authors suggested that the approach could potentially be extended to other disease states and immunological phenotypes. Correlated functional status among segregating V segments might be attributable to linkage disequilibrium, but an unknown experimental factor could not be ruled out. The presence/absence analyses assumed that sequencing depth was roughly uniform across donors, and that assumption may not be true. In a later analysis, some 17,000 TCR beta sequences were associated with specific HLA alleles at a false discovery rate of 0.05. In the study, around 160 TCR beta chains were listed as associated with cytomegalovirus. A further reported finding was that TCR beta sequences accurately predicted the HLA-A and HLA-B alleles for most subjects in the first cohort. When HLA alleles, especially DR and DQ, strongly co-occurred, TCR associations were difficult to assign to individual alleles. According to a later analysis, parvovirus B19, influenza, CMV and Epstein-Barr virus appeared linked to several top co-occurrence clusters. Broadly in line with IMGT annotations, most TCR beta V segments showed up in productive rearrangements about 90% or about 30% of the time in an earlier analysis of some 590 of the donors. According to a later analysis, most CMV-associated TCR beta chains appeared to be HLA-restricted, and the HLA associations seemed to be driven largely by CMV exposure. A few of the identified cytomegalovirus-associated TCR beta chains were confirmed in vitro to be specific for cytomegalovirus antigens. Because the 87-base-pair reads could not distinguish some IMGT-functional V segments, including TRBV6-2 and TRBV6-3, those segments were excluded. CMV serostatus was the only immune exposure information available for the cohort. The classifier was reported to diagnose cytomegalovirus status with high specificity and sensitivity in both the original and validation cohorts. Because HLA typing was missing for some donors at each locus, association tests included only the typed subset. Because counts were too low, about 15 rarely observed V segments, including chromosome 9 orphons, were left out of the earlier analysis of a few hundred of the donors. A cluster of highly shared sequence variants was judged likely to be a technical artifact of the sequencing pipeline. In this cohort, only TCR beta chains were sequenced, and detectable features were limited by the absence of alpha or paired-chain data. While some public TCRs were present in many individuals, most TCR sequences turned up only very rarely across donors. A later analysis found that TCR association rates varied across HLA loci, with DRB1 alleles showing the most associated TCRs and HLA-C alleles the fewest. In a later analysis, HLA-associated TCR beta chains were found to be more clonally expanded and to have lower generation probabilities than equally common non-associated chains. Compared with the approximately 670-donor mean, donors in an Asian-associated ancestry cluster had fewer N-insertions in productive TCRs, according to a later genetic analysis. An association between a missense DCLRE1C variant and V-gene and J-gene trimming of TCR beta chains was found in a later genetic analysis and replicated in an independent cohort.

The receptor's source is a girl aged 2 to 10 in good health and CMV-seronegative. The chain uses TRBV27 and TRBJ2-7, with an unclear D gene assignment. Sample: PBMCs. For the CDR3, the sequence is CASSLQWLRSAQYF. Here is the DNA: TGTGCCAGCAGTTTACAGTGGCTGCGGAGTGCGCAGTACTTC.